This record looks at one T cell receptor beta chain sequence and its context. The data originate from a study of cytomegalovirus exposure and HLA in healthy donors. Both 60 Vbeta primers and 13 Jbeta primers went into the PCR. Assay used: immunoSEQ multiplex PCR; TCRdb lists only in-frame clones, some missing. Seen here are 210,000 or so clones, about 88% observed once, and the top ten hold roughly 0.26%. The donors comprised healthy bone marrow donors. Material: PBMCs. The clonotype comes from a girl under 10 years old in good health and CMV-seronegative.

CDR3 residues: CASSLDRAYNEQFF. The CDR3 bases are TGTGCCAGCAGCCTGGACAGGGCTTACAATGAGCAGTTCTTC. V and J are TRBV5-4 and TRBJ2-1, with 8 bases that match TRBD1. Trimming removed 4 bases from V and 4 bases from J; junction bases left unmatched: 4. Germline CDR1 is SGHNT and CDR2 is YYREEE (reference sequence). CDR3 size: 14 residues.